Below, one TCR beta chain is given with its context. Its antigen is undetermined. The V gene's germline CDR1 is MNHNS and CDR2 SASEGT. The CDR3 length is 14 residues. The V end lost 0 bases, the J end lost 7 bases, and 10 bases lay between the germline ends. This sample is drawn from a study of T cell responses to AZD1222 COVID-19 vaccine. On the study more broadly: Both about-4-week and about-12-week second-dose recipients were combined.

Study-level points and caveats: Repertoires were obtained solely post-peak T cell response. Unmutated regions of variants are reportedly targeted by nearly half of spike-specific TCRs.

The protocol was immunoSEQ multiplex PCR, while the TCRdb copy is restricted to in-frame clones and leaves out a portion. The repertoire holds about 180,000 clones, with 90% as singletons. The chain carries TRBV6-1 and TRBJ2-1; D gene uncertain. Sample: peripheral blood, taken on day 0 of AZD1222 vaccination. This clonotype was obtained from an adult in good health. CDR3 sequence (DNA): TGTGCCAGCAGTGAAGCATGGGGTTGGAATGAGCAGTTCTTC. Encoded protein: CASSEAWGWNEQFF.